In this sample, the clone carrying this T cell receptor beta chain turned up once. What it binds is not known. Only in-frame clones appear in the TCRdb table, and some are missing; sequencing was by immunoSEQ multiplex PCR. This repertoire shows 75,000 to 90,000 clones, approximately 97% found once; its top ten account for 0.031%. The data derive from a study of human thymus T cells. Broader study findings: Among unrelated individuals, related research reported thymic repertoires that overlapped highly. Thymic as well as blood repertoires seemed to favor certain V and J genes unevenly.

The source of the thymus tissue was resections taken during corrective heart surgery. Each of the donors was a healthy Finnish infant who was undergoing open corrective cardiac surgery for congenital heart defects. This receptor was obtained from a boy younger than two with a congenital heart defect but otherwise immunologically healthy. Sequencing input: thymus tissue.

In nucleotides, the CDR3 is TGTGCCGGGGGAGGGGCTGACGATCAGCCCCAGCATTTT. Amino acid sequence: CAGGGADDQPQHF. The rearrangement uses TRBV6-1 and TRBJ1-5, with D possibly TRBD1 on 5 matching bases. CDR1 and CDR2 (germline): MNHNS, SASEGT. The CDR3 covers 13 residues. Trimming stripped 11 bases from V and 5 bases from J, with 16 bases between.